The clone carrying this TCR beta chain was recorded a few times. Its antigen is unidentified. Amplification of TCR beta used genomic DNA extracted from peripheral blood. This specimen belongs to a study of T cell repertoires in aging, cancer and after chemotherapy. General study findings and limits: No conclusions about immunological memory after chemotherapy can be drawn from the repertoire data. Rebound thymic output was suggested by rising median generation probability during chemotherapy in each cancer cohort.

Multiplex touch-down PCR with TRB-A/B primers amplified rearranged V-D-J TRB sequences. TCRdb reprocessed the multiplex PCR reads with MiXCR, giving one entry per CDR3 protein. The top ten clones hold more than 30% of a sample with 2,000 or so distinct CDR3 sequences, about 24% of them seen once. Germline-derived CDR1 and CDR2 are MNHNS and SASEGT. Trimming took off 2 bases at V and 7 bases at J, with 12 bases between the two ends. The length of the CDR3 is 14 residues. The chain is built from TRBV6-1 and TRBJ1-5; D gene uncertain. The sample was blood. The clonotype was recovered from a human donor with a solid tumor. CDR3 in DNA: TGTGCCAGCAGTGAACGAGGCAGCTGGCAGCCCCAGCATTTT. Protein: CASSERGSWQPQHF.